This is a list of T cell receptor beta chains from one sample in a study of blood T cell repertoires in COVID-19. TCRdb's copy holds only in-frame clones and misses some; the assay was immunoSEQ multiplex PCR. Of roughly 300,000 clones listed, 80% to 90% are singletons. The source material was peripheral blood. The receptors stem from a woman between 40 and 55 years old who had recovered from COVID-19. CDR3s include the opening cysteine and the closing phenylalanine or tryptophan. Each record gives: J gene, V gene, D gene, clone size, CDR3 DNA, CDR3 protein. D genes are given only for firm matches. Size is stated for part of the rows, as once, few or many counts, or as a class when the clone is expanded.

TRBJ1-6,TRBV5-8,TRBD1,.,TGTGCCAGCAGCTTAGGGGACAGGTTAAATTCACCCCTCCACTTT,CASSLGDRLNSPLHF
TRBJ1-5,TRBV24-1,.,.,TGTGCCACCAGTACAGGGTATAGCAATCAGCCCCAGCATTTT,CATSTGYSNQPQHF
TRBJ1-2,TRBV7-3,TRBD1,.,TGTGCCAGCAGCAGGGACAGCTATGGCTACACCTTC,CASSRDSYGYTF
TRBJ2-1,TRBV5-5,TRBD1,.,TGTGCCAGCAACTCCGGGACAGGGGCTTACAATGAGCAGTTCTTC,CASNSGTGAYNEQFF
TRBJ2-1,TRBV9,TRBD2,.,TGTGCCAGCAGCCCCCCTAAGCGGGGGGGTAATGAGCAGTTCTTC,CASSPPKRGGNEQFF
TRBJ1-2,TRBV10-2,.,.,TGCGCCAGCAGTGTTGGGGGCGTTGGCTATGGCTACACCTTC,CASSVGGVGYGYTF
TRBJ1-4,TRBV6-1,.,.,TGTGCCAGCAGTGAGGACAGTTCTTTGGAAAAACTGTTTTTT,CASSEDSSLEKLFF
TRBJ1-4,TRBV3-1/TRBV3-2,TRBD1,.,TGTGCCAGCAGCCCACAGGGGTGGGAGAATGAAAAACTGTTTTTT,CASSPQGWENEKLFF
TRBJ1-2,TRBV10-3,.,.,TGTGCCAGCATGGGGGGAAAGTATGGCTACACCTTC,CASMGGKYGYTF
TRBJ1-1,TRBV7-6,.,.,TGTGCCAGCAGCCTAGGGAGAGTCACTGAAGCTTTCTTT,CASSLGRVTEAFF
TRBJ2-5,TRBV4-3,.,.,TGCGCCAGCAGCAGGGAAGGGGATGGGACCCAGTACTTC,CASSREGDGTQYF
TRBJ1-3,TRBV6-6,TRBD1,few,TGTGCCAGCAGTCGACGGGGTCCGTCTGCCCGACAGGGGGCATTTGGAAACACCATATATTTT,CASSRRGPSARQGAFGNTIYF
TRBJ1-2,TRBV5-6,.,.,TGTGCCAGCAGCCTGCCCTCAGGACAGTCTGGCTACACCTTC,CASSLPSGQSGYTF
TRBJ2-3,TRBV5-6,.,.,TGTGCCAGCAGCTTGGCCGCGGGGAGTGGCACAGATACGCAGTATTTT,CASSLAAGSGTDTQYF
TRBJ2-5,TRBV5-4,.,.,TGTGCCAGCAGCTTACCGACTAAGTCCGGAGAGACCCAGTACTTC,CASSLPTKSGETQYF
TRBJ1-2,TRBV5-1,.,few,TGCGCCAGCAGCTTGGTGGAGGGACGATCGGGCTACACCTTC,CASSLVEGRSGYTF
TRBJ1-4,TRBV7-9,.,.,TGTGCCAGCAGCTTATCCGCAGGGATGCTTTCTAATGAAAAACTGTTTTTT,CASSLSAGMLSNEKLFF
TRBJ2-2,TRBV30,.,.,TGTGCCTGGAGTGTACAGGGTGGCACCGGGGAGCTGTTTTTT,CAWSVQGGTGELFF
TRBJ2-2,TRBV5-5,.,once,TGTGCCAGCAGCTTGGGTATAGACTTAATAAACACCGGGGAGCTGTTTTTT,CASSLGIDLINTGELFF
TRBJ2-7,TRBV18,TRBD1,.,TGTGCCAGCTCCTCCGGGACAGGGGGCGACGAGCAGTACTTC,CASSSGTGGDEQYF
TRBJ1-1,TRBV10-2,TRBD1,.,TGCGCCAGCTCAGGCCACCGGGACAGGGAAACCACTAAAGCTTTCTTT,CASSGHRDRETTKAFF
TRBJ1-5,TRBV11-3,TRBD1,few,TGTGCCAGCAGCTTCTCGAGAGGGGGCAGTCAGCCCCAGCATTTT,CASSFSRGGSQPQHF
TRBJ2-4,TRBV2,TRBD1,.,TGTGCCAGCCGGATACAGGGGGCGGCCAAAAACATTCAGTACTTC,CASRIQGAAKNIQYF
TRBJ2-7,TRBV9,.,.,TGTGCCAGCAGCGTATGGCAACAGGGAGAGCAGTACTTC,CASSVWQQGEQYF
TRBJ2-7,TRBV7-8,TRBD1,.,TGTGCCAGCAGCTCGATCAGGGGGTTGGCCTACGAGCAGTACTTC,CASSSIRGLAYEQYF
TRBJ2-7,TRBV11-2,.,.,TGTGCCAGCAGCTTCTCCAGGGCCGAGCAGTACTTC,CASSFSRAEQYF
TRBJ1-2,TRBV19,TRBD1,.,TGTGCCAGTAGTATGGCCCCGACAGGGGGGTATGGCTACACCTTC,CASSMAPTGGYGYTF
TRBJ2-2,TRBV6-4,TRBD1,.,TGTGCCACACAACAGGGGCCGAACACCGGGGAGCTGTTTTTT,CATQQGPNTGELFF
TRBJ1-1,TRBV27,.,.,TGTGCCAGCAGTTTTGAGGGTCGCACTGAAGCTTTCTTT,CASSFEGRTEAFF
TRBJ2-7,TRBV25-1,.,.,TGTGCCAGCAGTGAATTGGGCAGCTACGAGCAGTACTTC,CASSELGSYEQYF
TRBJ2-5,TRBV14,.,.,TGTGCCAGCAGCCCGACAGGCCAAGAGACCCAGTACTTC,CASSPTGQETQYF
TRBJ1-4,TRBV18,.,.,TGTGCCAGCTCACCAAACAGGGAGGGTGAAAAACTGTTTTTT,CASSPNREGEKLFF
TRBJ1-4,TRBV6-2/TRBV6-3,TRBD1,.,TGTGCCAGCAGTCACCTTGACAGGGGGATGTTTTTT,CASSHLDRGMFF
TRBJ1-2,TRBV30,TRBD1,.,TGTGCCTGGATGGGACAGGGGGCGTCGGGCTACACCTTC,CAWMGQGASGYTF
TRBJ2-2,TRBV5-1,TRBD2,.,TGCGCCAGCAGCTTGGAACTAGCGGGGATCACCGGGGAGCTGTTTTTT,CASSLELAGITGELFF
TRBJ1-4,TRBV19,.,.,TGTGCCAGTAATACGAACAGGGATGACGGAGAAAAACTGTTTTTT,CASNTNRDDGEKLFF
TRBJ1-1,TRBV4-3,.,.,TGCGCCAGCAGCCAAGATTTTCAGGGGACGAACACTGAAGCTTTCTTT,CASSQDFQGTNTEAFF
TRBJ1-2,TRBV9,TRBD1,.,TGTGCCAGCAGCGCCGGGACAGAGAACTATGGCTACACCTTC,CASSAGTENYGYTF
TRBJ2-5,TRBV3-1/TRBV3-2,TRBD1,.,TGTGCCAGCAGCCAAGTACAGGGGGCGGTGGAGACCCAGTACTTC,CASSQVQGAVETQYF
TRBJ2-1,TRBV9,.,.,TGTGCCAGCGGGGGGGCGTCCCCCTACAATGAGCAGTTCTTC,CASGGASPYNEQFF
TRBJ2-3,TRBV7-7,.,few,TGTGCCAGCAGCTCATCCACCGTGGGCACGCAGTATTTT,CASSSSTVGTQYF
TRBJ1-2,TRBV19,TRBD1,.,TGTGCCAGTAGTATCAAAGCCCTCGGACAGGGCAACTATGGCTACACCTTC,CASSIKALGQGNYGYTF
TRBJ2-7,TRBV9,TRBD2,.,TGTGCCAGCAGCATGTCCGGGACTACCCCTGACGAGCAGTACTTC,CASSMSGTTPDEQYF
TRBJ1-6,TRBV5-6,.,.,TGTGCCAGCAGCTTGGGTGGACACGGGAATTCACCCCTCCACTTT,CASSLGGHGNSPLHF
TRBJ1-3,TRBV5-6,.,.,TGTGCCAGCAGCTTCCCGGGGGCTGGAAACACCATATATTTT,CASSFPGAGNTIYF
TRBJ2-7,TRBV12-3/TRBV12-4,TRBD2,.,TGTGCCAGCAGCCCAAGCGGGGGCGAGCAGTACTTC,CASSPSGGEQYF
TRBJ2-7,TRBV12-3/TRBV12-4,TRBD1,.,TGTGCCAGCAATAGGGACAGGGCTTCCGAGCAGTACTTC,CASNRDRASEQYF
TRBJ2-2,TRBV9,TRBD1,.,TGTGCCAGCAGCGCCCCTAAGGACAGGGCGAACACCGGGGAGCTGTTTTTT,CASSAPKDRANTGELFF
TRBJ1-1,TRBV28,.,few,TGTGCCAGCAGTTTATCCGGGAGTGAAGCTTTCTTT,CASSLSGSEAFF
TRBJ1-6,TRBV2,.,once,TGTGCCAGCAGTGATGGAAGGGGAACCTATAATTCACCCCTCCACTTT,CASSDGRGTYNSPLHF
TRBJ1-1,TRBV2,.,.,TGTGCCAGCGGACGGGGAAACACTGAAGCTTTCTTT,CASGRGNTEAFF
TRBJ2-2,TRBV5-1,TRBD1,.,TGCGCCAGCAGCTTGATGCCCGGGACAGGGGCCGGGGAGCTGTTTTTT,CASSLMPGTGAGELFF
TRBJ1-3,TRBV9,.,.,TGTGCCAGCAGCGTAGGTCTGAACGGTTTCTCTGGAAACACCATATATTTT,CASSVGLNGFSGNTIYF
TRBJ2-2,TRBV9,TRBD1,once,TGTGCCAGCAGCGTGACAGGGGACTCCGGGGAGCTGTTTTTT,CASSVTGDSGELFF